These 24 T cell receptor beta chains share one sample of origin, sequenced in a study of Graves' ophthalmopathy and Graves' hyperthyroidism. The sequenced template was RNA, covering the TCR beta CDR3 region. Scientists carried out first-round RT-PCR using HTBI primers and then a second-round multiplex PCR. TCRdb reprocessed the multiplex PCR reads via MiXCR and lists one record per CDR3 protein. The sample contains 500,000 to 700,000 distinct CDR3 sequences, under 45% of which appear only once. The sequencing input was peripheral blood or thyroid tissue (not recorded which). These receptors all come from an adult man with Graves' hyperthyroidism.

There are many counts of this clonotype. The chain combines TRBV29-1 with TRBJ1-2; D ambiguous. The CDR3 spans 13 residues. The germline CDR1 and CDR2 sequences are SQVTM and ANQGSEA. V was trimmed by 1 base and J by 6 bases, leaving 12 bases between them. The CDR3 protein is CSVEGRSDDGYTF. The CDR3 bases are TGCAGCGTTGAAGGCAGGAGTGACGATGGCTACACCTTC.

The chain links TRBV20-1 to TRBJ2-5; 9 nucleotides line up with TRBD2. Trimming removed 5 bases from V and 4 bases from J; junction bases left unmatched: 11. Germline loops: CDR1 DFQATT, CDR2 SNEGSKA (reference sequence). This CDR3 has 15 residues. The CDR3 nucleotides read TGCAGTGCTGTCATCCCGGGACTAGCCCGAGAGACCCAGTACTTC. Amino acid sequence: CSAVIPGLARETQYF.

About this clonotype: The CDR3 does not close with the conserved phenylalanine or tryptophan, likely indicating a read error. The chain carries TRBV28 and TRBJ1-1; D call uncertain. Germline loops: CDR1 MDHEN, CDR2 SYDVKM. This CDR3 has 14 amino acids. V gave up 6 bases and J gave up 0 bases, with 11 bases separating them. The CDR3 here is CASRLPGMNTEAFV. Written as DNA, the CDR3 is TGTGCCAGCAGGTTACCCGGAATGAACACTGAAGCTTTCGTT.

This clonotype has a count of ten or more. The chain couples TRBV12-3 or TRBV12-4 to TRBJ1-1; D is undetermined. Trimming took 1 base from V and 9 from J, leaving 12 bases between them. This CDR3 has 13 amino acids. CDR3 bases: TGTGCCAGCAGTTTAGGACAAGGCCCTAAAGCTTTCTTT. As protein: CASSLGQGPKAFF.

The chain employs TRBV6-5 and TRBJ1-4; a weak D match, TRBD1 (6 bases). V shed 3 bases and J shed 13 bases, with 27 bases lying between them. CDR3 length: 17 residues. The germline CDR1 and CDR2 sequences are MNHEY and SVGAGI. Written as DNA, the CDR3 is TGTGCCAGCAGTTATCGACAGGCCGGAGGAATGTATGACAGACTGTTTTTT. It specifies CASSYRQAGGMYDRLFF.

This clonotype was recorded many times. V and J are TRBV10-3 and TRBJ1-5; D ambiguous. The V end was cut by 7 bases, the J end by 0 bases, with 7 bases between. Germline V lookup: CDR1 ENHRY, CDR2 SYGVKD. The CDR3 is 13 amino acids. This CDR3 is CAITTDSNQPQHF. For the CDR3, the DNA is TGTGCCATCACTACCGATAGCAATCAGCCCCAGCATTTT.

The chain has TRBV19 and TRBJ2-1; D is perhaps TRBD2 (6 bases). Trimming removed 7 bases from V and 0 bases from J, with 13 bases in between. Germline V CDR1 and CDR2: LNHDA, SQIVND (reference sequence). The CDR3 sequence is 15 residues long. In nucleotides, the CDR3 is TGTGCCAGTACCCAAGCGGGTTTCTCCTACAATGAGCAGTTCTTC. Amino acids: CASTQAGFSYNEQFF.

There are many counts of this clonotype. CDR3: CASSEGRSDTF. The CDR3 region has the DNA TGTGCCAGCAGTGAGGGACGGAGTGACACCTTC. The V and J genes are TRBV6-1 and TRBJ1-2, with TRBD1 as a possible D gene (5 bases). From germline, CDR1 is MNHNS and CDR2 SASEGT. This CDR3 has 11 residues. V gave up 3 bases and J gave up 12 bases, with 11 bases separating them.

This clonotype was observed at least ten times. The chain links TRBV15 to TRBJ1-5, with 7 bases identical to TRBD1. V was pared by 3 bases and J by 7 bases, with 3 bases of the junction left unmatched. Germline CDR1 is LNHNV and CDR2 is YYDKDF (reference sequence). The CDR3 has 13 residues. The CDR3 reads CATSSQQGQPQHF. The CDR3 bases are TGTGCCACCAGCAGCCAACAGGGGCAGCCCCAGCATTTT.

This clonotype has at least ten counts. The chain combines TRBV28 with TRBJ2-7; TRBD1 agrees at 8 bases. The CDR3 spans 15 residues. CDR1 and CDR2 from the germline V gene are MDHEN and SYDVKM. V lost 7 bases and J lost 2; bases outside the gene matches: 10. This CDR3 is CASISLRDRPYEQYF. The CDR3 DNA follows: TGTGCCAGCATTTCACTCCGGGACAGGCCCTACGAGCAGTACTTC.

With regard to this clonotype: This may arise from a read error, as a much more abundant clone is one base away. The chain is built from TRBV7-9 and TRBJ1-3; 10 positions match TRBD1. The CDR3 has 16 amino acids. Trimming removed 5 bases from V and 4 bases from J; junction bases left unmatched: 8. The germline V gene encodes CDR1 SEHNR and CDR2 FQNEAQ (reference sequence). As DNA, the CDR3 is TGTGCCAGCAGCAAAAGACAGGGGGCTTCGGGAAACACCATATATTTT. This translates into CASSKRQGASGNTIYF.

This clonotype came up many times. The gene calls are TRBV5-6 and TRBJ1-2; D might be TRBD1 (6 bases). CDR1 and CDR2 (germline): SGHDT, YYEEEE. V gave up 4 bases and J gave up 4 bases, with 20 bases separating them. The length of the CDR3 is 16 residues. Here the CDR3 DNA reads TGTGCCAGCAGCCCGACACGGGCAGGGGACGGCTATGGCTACACCTTC. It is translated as CASSPTRAGDGYGYTF.

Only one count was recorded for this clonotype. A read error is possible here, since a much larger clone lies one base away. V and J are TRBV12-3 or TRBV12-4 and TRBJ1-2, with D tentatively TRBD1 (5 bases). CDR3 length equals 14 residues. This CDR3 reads CASSYGTFNCGYTF. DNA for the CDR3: TGTGCCAGCAGTTACGGGACCTTTAACTGTGGCTACACCTTC.

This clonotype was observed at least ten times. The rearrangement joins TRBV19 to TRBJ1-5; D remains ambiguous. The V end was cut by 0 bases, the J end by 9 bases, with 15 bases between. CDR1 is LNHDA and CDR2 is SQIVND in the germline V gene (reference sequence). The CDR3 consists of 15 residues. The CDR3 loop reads CASSIDFGERRPQHF. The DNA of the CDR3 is TGTGCCAGTAGTATAGATTTCGGGGAACGAAGGCCCCAGCATTTT.

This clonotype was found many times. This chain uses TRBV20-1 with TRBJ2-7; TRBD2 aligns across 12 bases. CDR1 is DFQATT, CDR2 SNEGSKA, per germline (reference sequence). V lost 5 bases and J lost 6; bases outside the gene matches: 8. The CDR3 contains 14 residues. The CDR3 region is CSAEGQLAGGEQYF. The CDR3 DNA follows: TGCAGTGCTGAGGGACAACTAGCGGGAGGCGAGCAGTACTTC.

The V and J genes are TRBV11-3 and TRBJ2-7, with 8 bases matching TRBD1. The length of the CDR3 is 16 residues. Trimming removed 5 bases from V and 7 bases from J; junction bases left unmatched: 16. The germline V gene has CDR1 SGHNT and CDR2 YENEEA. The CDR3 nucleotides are TGTGCCAGCAGCCAGACTCTCCGGGACAGGCACAATGAGCAGTACTTC. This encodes CASSQTLRDRHNEQYF. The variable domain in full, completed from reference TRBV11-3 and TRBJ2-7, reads EAGVVQSPRYKIIEKKQPVAFWCNPISGHNTLYWYLQNLGQGPELLIRYENEEAVDDSQLPKDRFSAERLKGVDSTLKIQPAELGDSAVYLCASSQTLRDRHNEQYFGPGTRLTVT.

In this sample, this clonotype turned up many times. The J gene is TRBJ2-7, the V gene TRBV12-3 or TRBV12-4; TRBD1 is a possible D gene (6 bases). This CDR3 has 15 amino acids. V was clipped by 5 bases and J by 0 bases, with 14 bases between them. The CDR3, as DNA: TGTGCCAGCAGTACCCGAGGACAGAGCTCCTACGAGCAGTACTTC. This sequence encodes CASSTRGQSSYEQYF.

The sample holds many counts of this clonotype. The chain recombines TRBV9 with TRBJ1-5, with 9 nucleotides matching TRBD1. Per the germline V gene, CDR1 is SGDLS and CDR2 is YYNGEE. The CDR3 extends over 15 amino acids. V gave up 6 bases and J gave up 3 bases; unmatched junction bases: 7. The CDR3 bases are TGTGCCAGCACCCCGGGGACAGGGAACAATCAGCCCCAGCATTTT. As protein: CASTPGTGNNQPQHF.

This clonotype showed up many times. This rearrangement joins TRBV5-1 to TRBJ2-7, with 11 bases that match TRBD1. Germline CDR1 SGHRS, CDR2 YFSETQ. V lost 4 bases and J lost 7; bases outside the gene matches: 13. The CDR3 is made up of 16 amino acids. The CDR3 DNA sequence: TGCGCCAGCAGCCCAGATCAAGGACAGGGGGCTCGGGAGCAGTACTTC. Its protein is CASSPDQGQGAREQYF. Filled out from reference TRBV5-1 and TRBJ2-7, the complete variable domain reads KAGVTQTPRYLIKTRGQQVTLSCSPISGHRSVSWYQQTPGQGLQFLFEYFSETQRNKGNFPGRFSGRQFSNSRSEMNVSTLELGDSALYLCASSPDQGQGAREQYFGPGTRLTVT.

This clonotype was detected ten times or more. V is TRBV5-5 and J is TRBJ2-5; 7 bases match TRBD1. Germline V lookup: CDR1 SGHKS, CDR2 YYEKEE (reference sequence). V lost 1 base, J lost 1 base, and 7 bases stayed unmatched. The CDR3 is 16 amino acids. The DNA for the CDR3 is TGTGCCAGCAGCTTGCTGGCGACAGGGTTCCAAGAGACCCAGTACTTC. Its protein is CASSLLATGFQETQYF.

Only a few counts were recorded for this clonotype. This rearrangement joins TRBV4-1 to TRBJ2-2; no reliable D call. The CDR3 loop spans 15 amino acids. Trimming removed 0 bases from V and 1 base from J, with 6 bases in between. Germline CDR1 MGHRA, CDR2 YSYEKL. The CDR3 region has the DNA TGCGCCAGCAGCCAAGAACCGGTGAACACCGGGGAGCTGTTTTTT. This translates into CASSQEPVNTGELFF.

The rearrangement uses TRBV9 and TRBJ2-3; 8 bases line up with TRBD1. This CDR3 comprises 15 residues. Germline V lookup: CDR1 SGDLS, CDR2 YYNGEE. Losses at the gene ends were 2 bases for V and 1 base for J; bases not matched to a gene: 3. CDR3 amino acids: CASSVTGGGTDTQYF. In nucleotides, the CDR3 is TGTGCCAGCAGCGTTACAGGGGGTGGCACAGATACGCAGTATTTT.

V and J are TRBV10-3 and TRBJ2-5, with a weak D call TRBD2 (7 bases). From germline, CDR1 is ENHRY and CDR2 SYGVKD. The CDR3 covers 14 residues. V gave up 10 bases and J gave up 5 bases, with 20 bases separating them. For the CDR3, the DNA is TGTGCCAATTGGACAGCGGGATATCTGGAGACCCAGTACTTC. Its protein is CANWTAGYLETQYF.

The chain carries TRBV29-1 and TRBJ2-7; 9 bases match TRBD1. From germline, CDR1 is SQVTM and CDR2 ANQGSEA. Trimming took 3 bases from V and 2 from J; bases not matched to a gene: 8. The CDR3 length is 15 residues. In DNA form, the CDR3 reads TGCAGCGTTGACGTTTCGGGACAGGGACCCTACGAGCAGTACTTC. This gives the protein CSVDVSGQGPYEQYF.